A selection of T cell receptor beta chains follows, all from one sample in a study of regulatory T cells in long-lasting Graves disease. TCRdb fed the multiplex PCR reads into MiXCR, producing one record per CDR3 protein. The data show a few hundred thousand distinct CDR3 sequences, with roughly 21% seen just once and 7% to 9% held by the top ten. The sequences come from peripheral blood mononuclear cells (PBMCs), collected when the disease was refractory, from a patient treated with antithyroid drugs. These receptors all stem from a female donor with Graves disease. Each CDR3 is given with its conserved first and last residue. Fields, in order: clone size, V gene, J gene, D gene, CDR3 DNA, CDR3 protein. D genes are given only for firm matches. Size is omitted from some rows. Given values are once, few, many or a class for expanded clones.

>many|TRBV12-3/TRBV12-4|TRBJ1-1|NA
TGTGCCAGCAGTGCGTCGGTTAACACTGAAGCTTTCTTT
CASSASVNTEAFF
>NA|TRBV14|TRBJ2-5|TRBD2
TGTGCCAGCAGCCAAGATGGGCGACTAGCGGGGGGTGAGACCCAGTACTTC
CASSQDGRLAGGETQYF
>many|TRBV2|TRBJ1-3|NA
TGTGCCAGCAGTCGGGGCTCTGGAAACACCATATATTTT
CASSRGSGNTIYF
>NA|TRBV5-1|TRBJ1-1|NA
TGCGCCAGCAGCAGGGCTGGCGAGGTAGGCACTGAAGCTTTCTTT
CASSRAGEVGTEAFF
>NA|TRBV12-3/TRBV12-4|TRBJ1-4|TRBD1
TGTGCCAGCAGCCGACAGGGGGCTGAAAAACTGTTTTTT
CASSRQGAEKLFF
>NA|TRBV19|TRBJ2-1|TRBD2
TGTGCCACTACGCCCGGGGCTAGCGGGAGGGCCAATGAGCAGTTCTTC
CATTPGASGRANEQFF
>NA|TRBV5-1|TRBJ2-2|NA
TGCGCCAGCAGAGCGGGTCCCAACACCGGGGAGCTGTTTTTT
CASRAGPNTGELFF
>few|TRBV20-1|TRBJ1-5|TRBD1
TGCAGTGCCCCCGACAGGGTTAGCAATCAGCCCCAGCATTTT
CSAPDRVSNQPQHF
>many|TRBV12-3/TRBV12-4|TRBJ2-5|NA
TGTGCCAGCAGTCCTAGCCCTGGGCAGGGATCCCAAGAGACCCAGTACTTC
CASSPSPGQGSQETQYF
>many|TRBV27|TRBJ2-7|TRBD2
TGTGCCAGCAGTATAGCGGGGATCTCCTACGAGCAGTACTTC
CASSIAGISYEQYF
>few|TRBV7-9|TRBJ1-2|NA
TGTGCCAGCAGCCGTTTGGGGGCAGGAAACTATGGCTACACCTTC
CASSRLGAGNYGYTF
>few|TRBV11-2|TRBJ2-7|NA
TGTGCCAGCAGCTCAGTACGATTCTACGAGCAGTACTTC
CASSSVRFYEQYF
>NA|TRBV29-1|TRBJ2-3|TRBD1
TGCAGCGTCGTCCGGGACAGCCCTAGCACAGATACGCAGTATTTT
CSVVRDSPSTDTQYF
>few|TRBV7-2|TRBJ2-7|TRBD1
TGTGCCAGCAGCTTACCGATTACAGGGGGCTCCTACGAGCAGTACTTC
CASSLPITGGSYEQYF
>many|TRBV11-1|TRBJ1-4|NA
TGTGCCAGCAGCCGGGCCTTTAATGAAAAACTGTTTTTT
CASSRAFNEKLFF
>few|TRBV24-1|TRBJ2-2|TRBD2
TGTGCCACCAGTGACTCCGGAGCGGGGAATGGCGGGGAGCTGTTTTTT
CATSDSGAGNGGELFF
>many|TRBV10-3|TRBJ2-7|NA
TGTGCCATCAGTGCCCCGACACTTACCTACGAGCAGTACTTC
CAISAPTLTYEQYF
>many|TRBV12-3/TRBV12-4|TRBJ1-1|NA
TGTGCCAGCAGTGCTACTATGGCCGGGGAAGCTTTCTTT
CASSATMAGEAFF
>few|TRBV7-2|TRBJ1-5|NA
TGTGCCAGCAGCTCCCGGGGACCCCCGGGAGATCAGCCCCAGCATTTT
CASSSRGPPGDQPQHF
>many|TRBV28|TRBJ2-7|TRBD1
TGTGCCAGCACCACGGACAGGGTCCACGAGCAGTACTTC
CASTTDRVHEQYF
>many|TRBV20-1|TRBJ2-5|NA
TGCAGTGCTAGGGTGGGCGGTAGCCAAGAGACCCAGTACTTC
CSARVGGSQETQYF
>NA|TRBV29-1|TRBJ2-2|TRBD1
TGCAGCGGAAGGACAGGGACGAGCCCCGGGGAGCTGTTTTTT
CSGRTGTSPGELFF
>few|TRBV19|TRBJ1-5|NA
TGTGCCAGTAGTATTAAAGGCAATCAGCCCCAGCATTTT
CASSIKGNQPQHF
>many|TRBV28|TRBJ2-7|TRBD2
TGTGCCAGCAGTGTTAGCGGGTTCCGCTACGAGCAGTACTTC
CASSVSGFRYEQYF
>NA|TRBV12-3/TRBV12-4|TRBJ2-2|TRBD2
TGTGCCAGCAGCCTAAGCGGGAGGGCCGGTTACGGGGAGCTGTTTTTT
CASSLSGRAGYGELFF
>many|TRBV3-1|TRBJ1-1|NA
TGTGCCAGCAGCCGAAACCTCGGACAGACCTCTGAAGCTTTCTTT
CASSRNLGQTSEAFF
>NA|TRBV14|TRBJ2-7|NA
TGTGCCAGCAGCCGAGCCGGACAGTTGGACGAGCAGTACTTC
CASSRAGQLDEQYF
>NA|TRBV9|TRBJ2-7|NA
TGTGCCAGCAGCCGGCCTTTTGGCGAGCAGTACTTC
CASSRPFGEQYF
>many|TRBV7-9|TRBJ2-7|NA
TGTGCCAGCAGCTCCTGGACGGGCAACTGGAACGAGCAGTACTTC
CASSSWTGNWNEQYF
>few|TRBV5-1|TRBJ1-3|TRBD1
TGCGCCAGCAGCTCCGTCGGGACAGGGTTCGGAGGAAACACCATATATTTT
CASSSVGTGFGGNTIYF
>many|TRBV29-1|TRBJ2-5|TRBD1
TGCAGCGTTGAGCCGGAGGACAGGGCGGTTGAGACCCAGTACTTC
CSVEPEDRAVETQYF
>NA|TRBV6-2/TRBV6-3|TRBJ1-3|TRBD1
TGTGCCAGCACGGACAGGCCTTCGTCTGGAAACACCATATATTTT
CASTDRPSSGNTIYF
>many|TRBV6-1|TRBJ2-7|NA
TGTGCCAGCAGTGAAGGACCCTTGGGGGAGCAGTACTTC
CASSEGPLGEQYF
>NA|TRBV6-2/TRBV6-3|TRBJ2-7|NA
TGTGCCAGCAGTGAGGCCCCTTCCTACGAGCAGTACTTC
CASSEAPSYEQYF
>many|TRBV27|TRBJ2-5|NA
TGTGCCAGCAGGACGGCCCAAGAGACCCAGTACTTC
CASRTAQETQYF
>few|TRBV20-1|TRBJ1-1|NA
TGCAGTGCTAGAGATCGATTGGGGGCGGTCGCTGAAGCTTTCTTT
CSARDRLGAVAEAFF
>once|TRBV20-1|TRBJ2-7|NA
TGCAGTGCTAGTACCCCAGGAGGTTATAGCGGCTCCTACGAGCAGTACTTC
CSASTPGGYSGSYEQYF
>few|TRBV19|TRBJ2-2|NA
TGTGCCAGTAGTCGCAGGGACGACACCGGGGAGCTGTTTTTT
CASSRRDDTGELFF
>few|TRBV29-1|TRBJ2-7|TRBD1
TGCAGCGTTGAAGTGGGTGCGGACAGGGAAGATGGAGTATACTACGAGCAGTACTTC
CSVEVGADREDGVYYEQYF
>many|TRBV27|TRBJ1-2|NA
TGTGCCAGCAGTTTAGATTACCCTGGGGCCGGGGCTGTCTATGGCTACACCTTC
CASSLDYPGAGAVYGYTF
>many|TRBV3-1|TRBJ1-6|NA
TGTGCCAGCAGCCAGGGCCTGGTTGATTCACCCCTCCACTTT
CASSQGLVDSPLHF
>many|TRBV3-1|TRBJ2-2|NA
TGTGCCAGCAGCCAAAGAACCGGGGAGCTGTTTTTT
CASSQRTGELFF
>NA|TRBV20-1|TRBJ2-7|NA
TGCAGTGCCAGTACACCCGATCCTTATGCGGGACGCCCCGGAGGCGAGCAGTACTTC
CSASTPDPYAGRPGGEQYF
>many|TRBV7-3|TRBJ2-6|NA
TGTGCCAGCAGCTTAATTGGGGGACCCTCTGGGGCCAACGTCCTGACTTTC
CASSLIGGPSGANVLTF
>few|TRBV4-1|TRBJ2-7|NA
TGCGCCAGCAGCCAAAAAGGGGTGGGCCTATACGAGCAGTACTTC
CASSQKGVGLYEQYF
>many|TRBV4-3|TRBJ2-5|NA
TGCGCCAGCAGCCAAGGGGGTGGGGGGCAAGAGACCCAGTACTTC
CASSQGGGGQETQYF
>NA|TRBV28|TRBJ2-4|TRBD2
TGTGCCAGCAGCGGGGGACTAGCGGGAAGAGCCAAAAACATTCAGTACTTC
CASSGGLAGRAKNIQYF
>NA|TRBV7-2|TRBJ1-2|NA
TGTGCCAGCAGCTACTCAACAGGGTCACGGGGCTACACCTTC
CASSYSTGSRGYTF
>NA|TRBV30|TRBJ2-7|NA
TGTGCCTGGACCGGGGGGCTGGACGAGCAGTACTTC
CAWTGGLDEQYF
>NA|TRBV11-2|TRBJ1-4|NA
TGTGCCAGCAGCCTCGGAGGCGCAATGGAAAAACTGTTTTTT
CASSLGGAMEKLFF
>many|TRBV28|TRBJ1-1|NA
TGTGCCAGCAGTTCGGCAGGCCGCGATCTAATGAACACTGAAGCTTTCTTT
CASSSAGRDLMNTEAFF
>many|TRBV6-2/TRBV6-3|TRBJ1-2|TRBD1
TGTGCCAGCCACCGGGACAGATATGGCTACACCTTC
CASHRDRYGYTF
>many|TRBV27|TRBJ2-7|TRBD2
TGTGCCAGCAGTGGCGGGGGGCCCCCTCATAGCAGAGAGCAGTACTTC
CASSGGGPPHSREQYF
>many|TRBV12-5|TRBJ1-6|TRBD1
TGTGCTAGTGGTTCCGACCTCGACAGGGGGGATAATTCACCCCTCCACTTT
CASGSDLDRGDNSPLHF
>NA|TRBV29-1|TRBJ1-1|TRBD1
TGCAGCGTTGAACCAGGGGGCGTCACTGAAGCTTTCTTT
CSVEPGGVTEAFF
>NA|TRBV20-1|TRBJ2-1|NA
TGCAGTGCTCTCACTAGGTCTACCTACAATGAGCAGTTCTTC
CSALTRSTYNEQFF
>NA|TRBV6-1|TRBJ2-7|NA
TGTGCCAGCACCGCAAGCTCCCGCTACGAGCAGTACTTC
CASTASSRYEQYF
>many|TRBV28|TRBJ2-7|NA
TGTGCCAGCAGTCCTCGGGGCTCGAACTCCTACGAGCAGTACTTC
CASSPRGSNSYEQYF
>few|TRBV15|TRBJ2-5|NA
TGTGCCACCAGCCCACGACACCGCCAAGAGACCCAGTACTTC
CATSPRHRQETQYF
>many|TRBV4-1|TRBJ2-5|TRBD1
TGCGCCAGCTCCCTCAGGGGACAGCGCCAAGAGACCCAGTACTTC
CASSLRGQRQETQYF